This TCR beta chain was recovered during a study of CD8 T cells in ankylosing spondylitis. Via MiXCR, TCRdb re-called the 5' RACE reads, giving one row per CDR3 protein. The sample lists 750,000 to 850,000 distinct CDR3 sequences; 12% were seen once. This clonotype has at least ten counts. The antigen remains unidentified. Broader study findings: A TCR beta motif of eight highly homologous variants appeared characteristic of ankylosing spondylitis blood.

Trimming took 6 bases from V and 2 from J, leaving 16 bases between them. The CDR3 totals 15 residues. V is TRBV12-3 or TRBV12-4 and J is TRBJ1-1, with D perhaps matching TRBD1 (6 bases). The material sequenced was blood, either unsorted or a sorted T cell fraction (not recorded which). This sequence originates from a male donor with ankylosing spondylitis. The CDR3 is CASSQGGGTNTEAFF. The CDR3 bases are TGTGCCAGCAGCCAAGGAGGGGGGACAAACACTGAAGCTTTCTTT.